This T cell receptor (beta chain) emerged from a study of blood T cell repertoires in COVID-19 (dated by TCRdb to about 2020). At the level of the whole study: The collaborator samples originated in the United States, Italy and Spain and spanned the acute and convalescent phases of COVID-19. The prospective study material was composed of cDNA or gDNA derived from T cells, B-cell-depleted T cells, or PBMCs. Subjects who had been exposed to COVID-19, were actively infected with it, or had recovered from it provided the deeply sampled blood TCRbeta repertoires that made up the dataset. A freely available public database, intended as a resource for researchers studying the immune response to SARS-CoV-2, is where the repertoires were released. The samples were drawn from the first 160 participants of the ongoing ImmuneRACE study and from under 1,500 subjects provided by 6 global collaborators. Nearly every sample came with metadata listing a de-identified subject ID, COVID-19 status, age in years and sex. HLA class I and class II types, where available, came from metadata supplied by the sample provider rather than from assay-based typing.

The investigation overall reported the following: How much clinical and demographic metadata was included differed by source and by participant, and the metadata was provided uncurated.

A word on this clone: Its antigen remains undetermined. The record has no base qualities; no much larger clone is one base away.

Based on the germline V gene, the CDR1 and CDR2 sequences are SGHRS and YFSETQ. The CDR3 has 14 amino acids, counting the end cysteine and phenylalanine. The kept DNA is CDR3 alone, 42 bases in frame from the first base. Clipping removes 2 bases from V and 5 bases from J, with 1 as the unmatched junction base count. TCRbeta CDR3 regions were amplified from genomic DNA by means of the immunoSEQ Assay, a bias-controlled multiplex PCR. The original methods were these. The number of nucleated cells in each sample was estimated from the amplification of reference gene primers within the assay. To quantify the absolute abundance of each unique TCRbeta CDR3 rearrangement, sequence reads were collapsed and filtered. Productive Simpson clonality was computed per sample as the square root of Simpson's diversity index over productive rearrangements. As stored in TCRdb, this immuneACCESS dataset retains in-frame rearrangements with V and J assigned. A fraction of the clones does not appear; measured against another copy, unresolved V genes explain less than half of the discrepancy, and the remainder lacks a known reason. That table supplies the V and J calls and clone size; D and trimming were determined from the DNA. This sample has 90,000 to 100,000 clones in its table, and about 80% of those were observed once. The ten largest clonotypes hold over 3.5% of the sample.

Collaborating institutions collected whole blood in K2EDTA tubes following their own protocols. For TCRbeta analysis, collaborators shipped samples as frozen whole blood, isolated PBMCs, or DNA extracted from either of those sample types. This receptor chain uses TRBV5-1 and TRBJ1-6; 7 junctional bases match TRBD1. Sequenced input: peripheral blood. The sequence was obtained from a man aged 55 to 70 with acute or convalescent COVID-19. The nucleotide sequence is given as TGCGCCAGCAGCTTTGGACAGGATAATTCACCCCTCCACTTT. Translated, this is CASSFGQDNSPLHF.